These 6 T cell receptor delta chains share one sample of origin, sequenced in a study of gamma-delta chains in newborns, infants, children. TCRdb reran clone calling via CATT on the reads. The sample has more than 3,500 delta-chain clones; under 2.5% are singletons. Sample: blood. All receptors come from a child who was a newborn, infant or young child, either healthy, febrile or measles-vaccinated (not recorded which).

The chain carries TRDV2 and TRDJ1, with 8 bases fitting TRDD3. Germline loops: CDR1 GEAIGNYY, CDR2 EKD. The CDR3 runs 15 residues. V gave up 3 bases and J gave up 0 bases; unmatched junction bases: 5. The DNA of the CDR3 is TGTGCCTGTGACGTACTGGGGGTCCACACCGATAAACTCATCTTT. It yields the protein CACDVLGVHTDKLIF.

V usage is TRDV2 and J usage is TRDJ3, with 8 nucleotides matching TRDD3. The germline gives CDR1 GEAIGNYY, CDR2 EKD. V lost 4 bases, J lost 6 bases, and 16 bases stayed unmatched. This CDR3 is built from 19 residues. The CDR3 nucleotides are TGTGCCTGTGATCTCCTTACTGGGGGTTCTTCCCTGGACACCCGACAGATGTTTTTC. This encodes CACDLLTGGSSLDTRQMFF.

To note about this clone: A far more abundant clone sits one base away, making this likely a read error. The same CDR3 is also encoded by other DNA sequences in this sample. The chain has TRDV2 and TRDJ2; TRDD3 aligns across 9 bases. CDR3 size: 18 residues. Germline CDR1 and CDR2: GEAIGNYY and EKD. V lost 0 bases to trimming and J lost 0 bases; unmatched junction nucleotides: 7. CDR3 loop: CACDTVLGDFALTAQLFF. The DNA for the CDR3 is TGTGCCTGTGACACCGTGCTGGGGGATTTCGCTTTGACAGCACAACTCTTCTTT.

This clone appeared a few times. The sample contains more than one DNA sequence encoding this CDR3. The chain recombines TRDV2 with TRDJ2, with TRDD3 identical over 12 bases. The CDR3 totals 15 residues. The germline CDR1 and CDR2 sequences are GEAIGNYY and EKD. Losses at the gene ends were 3 bases for V and 4 bases for J; bases not matched to a gene: 2. CDR3 residues: CACDLLGDTTAQLFF. The CDR3 DNA follows: TGTGCCTGTGACTTACTGGGGGATACGACAGCACAACTCTTCTTT.

Remarks on this clone: A junction boundary mismatches the germline segment, possibly from a read error. The CDR3 DNA reads as TGTGCCTGTGACATACTGGGGGATACAAAGACAACACAACTCTTCTTT. As protein: CACDILGDTKTTQLFF. The chain links TRDV2 to TRDJ2, with 12 bases aligning to TRDD3. The germline V gene encodes CDR1 GEAIGNYY and CDR2 EKD. The CDR3 consists of 16 residues.

The J gene is TRDJ3, the V gene TRDV2, with 11 bases aligning to TRDD3. V shed 3 bases and J 0 bases; nucleotides not matched to a gene: 3. The CDR3 sequence is 18 residues long. Germline V lookup: CDR1 GEAIGNYY, CDR2 EKD. In DNA form, the CDR3 reads TGTGCCTGTGACCTACTGGGGGATAACTCCTGGGACACCCGACAGATGTTTTTC. It yields the protein CACDLLGDNSWDTRQMFF.